This T cell receptor (beta chain) was sequenced for a study of OX40 agonist ivuxolimab in advanced cancers. Across the study: Hepatocellular carcinoma, melanoma, renal cell or head and neck cancer was diagnosed in the dose-escalation patients.

Assay used: immunoSEQ multiplex PCR; TCRdb lists only in-frame clones, some missing. The sample comprises about 87,000 clones, just under 90% of which are singletons, and 1.5% to 2% rests with the top ten. V lost 6 bases to trimming and J lost 9 bases, with 17 bases between them. This CDR3 has 13 residues. Germline-derived CDR1 and CDR2 are MNHEY and SVGAGI. The sequence was collected from an adult with an advanced solid tumor such as melanoma, head and neck, liver or kidney cancer. V gene TRBV6-5 combines with J gene TRBJ2-5, with a tentative D call TRBD2 (7 bases). The sample here was CD4+ or CD8+ T cells sorted from blood, taken in a trial of the OX40 agonist ivuxolimab. The CDR3 sequence: CASRWRGEGAQYF. The CDR3 DNA is TGTGCCAGCAGATGGCGCGGGGAGGGGGCCCAGTACTTC.